The 10 T cell receptor beta chains below were found in one sample sequenced in a study of T cell repertoires in cytomegalovirus infection. MiXCR, applied by TCRdb to the reads, yields one record per CDR3 protein. The sample has 180,000 or so distinct CDR3 sequences, about 17% seen once. The sample taken for sequencing was CD8+ T cells from PBMCs. Receptors originate from a human donor in good health (CMV status not recorded). Some clones in this sample may be carry-over from other donors' samples.

This clonotype was detected a few times. This may be a read error: a much more frequent sequence differs by one nucleotide. The chain recombines TRBV7-6 with TRBJ2-7, with D perhaps TRBD2 (5 bases). The V end lost 0 bases, the J end lost 0 bases, and 6 bases lay between the germline ends. The CDR3 is 14 amino acids. From germline, CDR1 is SGHVS and CDR2 FNYEAQ. In DNA form, the CDR3 reads TGTGCCAGCAGCTTAGCCGGGGACTCCTACGAGCAGTACTTC. Translating it yields CASSLAGDSYEQYF. Combining the CDR3 with reference TRBV7-6 and TRBJ2-7 gives the whole variable domain GAGVSQSPRYKVTKRGQDVALRCDPISGHVSLYWYRQALGQGPEFLTYFNYEAQQDKSGLPNDRFSAERPEGSISTLTIQRTEQRDSAMYRCASSLAGDSYEQYFGPGTRLTVT.

This clonotype has just a few counts. The chain is built from TRBV7-8 and TRBJ2-5, with D possibly matching TRBD2 (6 bases). The CDR3 runs 14 residues. Trimming took off 6 bases at V and 3 bases at J, with 14 bases between the two ends. Germline loops: CDR1 SGHVS, CDR2 FQNEAQ. The CDR3 nucleotides read TGTGCCAGCAGAAGTACGGGGGACGAAGAGACCCAGTACTTC. Its protein is CASRSTGDEETQYF.

This clonotype was detected only a few times. The chain uses TRBV9 and TRBJ2-2; 9 nucleotides line up with TRBD1. CDR1 is SGDLS and CDR2 is YYNGEE in the germline V gene. V shed 5 bases, J shed 5 bases, and the junction held 4 bases outside the gene matches. CDR3 size: 14 residues. The CDR3 nucleotides read TGTGCCAGCAGGTCGGGGACAGGGACCGGGGAGCTGTTTTTT. Its protein is CASRSGTGTGELFF.

This clonotype was seen only a few times. The gene calls are TRBV20-1 and TRBJ2-3; D call uncertain. Per the germline V gene, CDR1 is DFQATT and CDR2 is SNEGSKA (reference sequence). The CDR3 contains 13 residues. V lost 5 bases, J lost 0 bases, and 9 bases lay in between. CDR3 nucleotides: TGCAGTGCTCCAGAAGCTAGCACAGATACGCAGTATTTT. Translation: CSAPEASTDTQYF.

This clonotype appeared a few times. The chain combines TRBV7-9 with TRBJ1-2; possibly TRBD1 for D (5 bases). Trimming shortened V by 1 base and J by 8 bases, and 14 bases separated the two germline ends. The CDR3 is 14 amino acids. Germline V gene sequence: CDR1 SEHNR, CDR2 FQNEAQ (reference sequence). The CDR3 loop is CASSLGGGGRGYTF. CDR3 sequence (DNA): TGTGCCAGCAGCTTAGGTGGGGGAGGACGCGGCTACACCTTC.

This clonotype was picked up a small number of times. The rearrangement joins TRBV12-3 or TRBV12-4 to TRBJ2-1; possible D gene TRBD2, 6 bases. Trimming shortened V by 7 bases and J by 2 bases, and 12 bases separated the two germline ends. CDR3 length: 14 amino acids. CDR3 sequence: CASTSRTTYNEQFF. The CDR3 nucleotides read TGTGCCAGCACCTCCCGGACTACCTACAATGAGCAGTTCTTC.

This clonotype was detected a few times. The chain joins TRBV6-2 or TRBV6-3 to TRBJ1-1, with D possibly being TRBD1 (5 bases). Trimming shortened V by 0 bases and J by 3 bases, and 29 bases separated the two germline ends. This CDR3 comprises 21 residues. The V gene's germline CDR1 is MNHEY and CDR2 SVGEGT. The chain's CDR3 is CASSYSDIALAPKVGDTEAFF. The CDR3 DNA reads TGTGCCAGCAGTTACTCTGACATCGCGCTTGCCCCAAAGGTGGGGGACACTGAAGCTTTCTTT.

The genes are TRBV27 and TRBJ2-5, with D perhaps matching TRBD1 or TRBD2 (5 bases each). The CDR3 is 16 residues long. V shed 0 bases and J shed 5 bases, with 16 bases lying between them. CDR1 is MNHEY and CDR2 is SMNVEV in the germline V gene (reference sequence). CDR3 sequence: CASSLSSTGLRETQYF. The CDR3 DNA is TGTGCCAGCAGTTTATCAAGCACGGGGCTACGGGAGACCCAGTACTTC.

This clonotype was seen only a few times. The chain is built from TRBV11-3 and TRBJ2-7; 7 positions agree with TRBD1. V shed 1 base, J shed 3 bases, and the junction held 6 bases outside the gene matches. CDR1 and CDR2 (germline): SGHNT, YENEEA. The CDR3 runs to 15 residues. The CDR3 region is CASSLGGDRLYEQYF. Here the CDR3 DNA reads TGTGCCAGCAGCTTAGGAGGGGACAGACTCTACGAGCAGTACTTC.

The chain links TRBV29-1 to TRBJ1-2; D gene ambiguous. The V gene lost 5 bases and the J gene lost 4 bases, with 11 bases spanning the gap. CDR3 length: 12 residues. CDR1 SQVTM and CDR2 ANQGSEA come from the germline V gene. The CDR3 DNA reads as TGCAGCGTTCCTGACGAAGTCTATGGCTACACCTTC. Translation gives CSVPDEVYGYTF.